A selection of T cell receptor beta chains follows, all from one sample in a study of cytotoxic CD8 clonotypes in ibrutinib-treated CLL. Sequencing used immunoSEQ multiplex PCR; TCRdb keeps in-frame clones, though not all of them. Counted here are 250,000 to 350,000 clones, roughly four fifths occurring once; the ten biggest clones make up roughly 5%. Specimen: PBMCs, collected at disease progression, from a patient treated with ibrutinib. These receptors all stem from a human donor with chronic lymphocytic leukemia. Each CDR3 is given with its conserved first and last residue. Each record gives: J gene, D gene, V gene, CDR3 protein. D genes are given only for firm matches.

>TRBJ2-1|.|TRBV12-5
CASGPRVNEQFF
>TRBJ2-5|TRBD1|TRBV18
CASSPTGAIQETQYF
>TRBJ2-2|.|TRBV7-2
CASSFRRNTGELFF
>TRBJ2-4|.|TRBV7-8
CASSSRRVAIAKNIQYF
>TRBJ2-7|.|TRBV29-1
CSVAGASEHYEQYF
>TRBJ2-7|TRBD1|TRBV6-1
CASSEDWRQGLVEQYF
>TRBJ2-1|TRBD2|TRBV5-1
CASRSLAGDYNEQFF
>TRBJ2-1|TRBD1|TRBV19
CASSRQGAWNEQFF
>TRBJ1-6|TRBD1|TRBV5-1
CASSLSFTGGDSPLHF
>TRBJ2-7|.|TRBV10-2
CASRAGIEQYF
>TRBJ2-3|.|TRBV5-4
CASSLGWGDTQYF
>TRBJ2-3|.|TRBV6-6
CASRANRLDTQYF
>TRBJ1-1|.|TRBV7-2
CASSLGTANTEAFF
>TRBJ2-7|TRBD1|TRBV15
CATSPGQINYEQYF
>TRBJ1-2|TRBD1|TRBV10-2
CASSELGQGGLGGYTF
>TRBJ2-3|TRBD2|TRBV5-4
CASSSPGLPPDTQYF
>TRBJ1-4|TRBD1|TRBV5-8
CASSLSRDREKLFF
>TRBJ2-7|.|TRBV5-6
CASSLSLDYEQYF